These 28 T cell receptor beta chains came from one sample sequenced in a study of Tregs in tolerant kidney transplant recipients. Sequencing used immunoSEQ multiplex PCR; TCRdb keeps in-frame clones, though not all of them. The sample contains around 230,000 clones, approximately 83% of which appear only once. Sequencing input: CD4+ T cells from blood. The receptors here all came from a human donor in good health.

This rearrangement joins TRBV6-6 to TRBJ2-5, with D unresolved. V was trimmed by 5 bases and J by 5 bases, leaving 15 bases between them. Germline V lookup: CDR1 MNHNY, CDR2 SVGAGI (reference sequence). This CDR3 has 14 residues. The CDR3 DNA reads TGTGCCAGCAGTCTCACACGCGAAGGGGAGACCCAGTACTTC. Its translation is CASSLTREGETQYF.

The chain has TRBV2 and TRBJ1-1; D remains ambiguous. Germline V lookup: CDR1 SNHLY, CDR2 FYNNEI. Trimming removed 6 bases at V and 1 base at J, with 9 bases between. The CDR3 contains 13 residues. CDR3 in amino acids: CASRAQKNTEAFF. CDR3 DNA: TGTGCCAGCAGGGCACAAAAGAACACTGAAGCTTTCTTT.

DNA of the CDR3: TGTGCCAGCAGCTCCCAGCGGGAGACGCAGTATTTT. Encoded protein: CASSSQRETQYF. The chain has TRBV11-2 and TRBJ2-3; 8 nucleotides match TRBD2. The V and J ends lost 4 bases and 9 bases, in that order; junction bases with no gene match: 3. The CDR3 is made up of 12 amino acids. The germline V gene encodes CDR1 SGHAT and CDR2 FQNNGV.

The rearrangement joins TRBV14 to TRBJ2-1; possible D gene TRBD2, 6 bases. The germline gives CDR1 SGHDN, CDR2 FVKESK. The CDR3 runs to 15 residues. Trimming took 4 bases from V and 4 from J, leaving 14 bases between them. The CDR3 protein is CASSRTSHYYNEQFF. The CDR3 DNA sequence: TGTGCCAGCAGCCGTACTAGCCACTATTACAATGAGCAGTTCTTC. Complete variable domain (other parts from reference TRBV14 and TRBJ2-1): EAGVTQFPSHSVIEKGQTVTLRCDPISGHDNLYWYRRVMGKEIKFLLHFVKESKQDESGMPNNRFLAERTGGTYSTLKVQPAELEDSGVYFCASSRTSHYYNEQFFGPGTRLTVL.

V and J are TRBV5-1 and TRBJ2-5; D gene ambiguous. CDR3 length: 13 residues. V gave up 2 bases and J gave up 0 bases, with 5 bases separating them. Germline CDR1 SGHRS, CDR2 YFSETQ. CDR3 nucleotide sequence: TGCGCCAGCAGCTTAACGCACCAAGAGACCCAGTACTTC. Residues: CASSLTHQETQYF.

This clone occurred a few times. The V gene is TRBV11-1, the J gene TRBJ1-2, with D perhaps matching TRBD1 (6 bases). Germline V gene lookup returns CDR1 SGHAT and CDR2 FQDESV (reference sequence). The CDR3 is 14 amino acids. The V gene lost 7 bases and the J gene lost 5 bases, with 17 bases spanning the gap. CDR3 in amino acids: CASNPRGGIYGYTF. The CDR3 bases are TGTGCCAGCAACCCCCGAGGGGGTATTTATGGCTACACCTTC.

This chain uses TRBV2 with TRBJ2-5, with unresolved D. This CDR3 contains 11 residues. V lost 7 bases to trimming and J lost 4 bases, with 7 bases between them. Germline values: CDR1 SNHLY, CDR2 FYNNEI. The CDR3 sequence is CASTNVETQYF. Written as DNA, the CDR3 is TGTGCCAGCACCAATGTAGAGACCCAGTACTTC. Complete variable domain (other parts from reference TRBV2 and TRBJ2-5): EPEVTQTPSHQVTQMGQEVILRCVPISNHLYFYWYRQILGQKVEFLVSFYNNEISEKSEIFDDQFSVERPDGSNFTLKIRSTKLEDSAMYFCASTNVETQYFGPGTRLLVL.

This clone appeared a few times. The V call is TRBV9, the J call TRBJ2-5; TRBD2 agrees at 12 bases. CDR1 is SGDLS, CDR2 YYNGEE, per germline. CDR3 length: 14 residues. V shed 3 bases and J 3 bases; nucleotides not matched to a gene: 0. CDR3 loop: CASSGTSGKETQYF. The CDR3 DNA is TGTGCCAGCAGCGGGACTAGCGGGAAAGAGACCCAGTACTTC.

This clone was seen a handful of times. CDR3 amino acids: CASSLVAGERGSEQFF. As DNA, the CDR3 is TGCGCCAGCAGCTTGGTAGCGGGAGAGAGAGGTAGTGAGCAGTTCTTC. The chain carries TRBV5-1 and TRBJ2-1, with 9 bases that match TRBD2. After removal of 0 bases from V and 9 bases from J, the junction contained 10 bases not matched to a gene. This CDR3 contains 16 residues. Germline V gene sequence: CDR1 SGHRS, CDR2 YFSETQ.

The V and J genes are TRBV4-2 and TRBJ1-2; perhaps TRBD1 as D (6 bases). CDR3 length equals 14 residues. Germline V gene data show CDR1 as LGHNA and CDR2 as YNFKEQ. V was cut by 4 bases and J by 0 bases, with 9 bases left in between. The CDR3 DNA sequence: TGTGCCAGCAGCCGGGACACCACTAACTATGGCTACACCTTC. This codes for CASSRDTTNYGYTF.

The chain employs TRBV10-3 and TRBJ1-6; D might be TRBD1 (5 bases). CDR3 length equals 16 residues. The V and J ends lost 0 bases and 10 bases respectively, with 16 bases between them. Germline CDR1 and CDR2: ENHRY and SYGVKD. The CDR3 protein is CAISESGGGGGSPLHF. The CDR3 DNA reads TGTGCCATCAGTGAGTCGGGAGGAGGTGGGGGATCACCCCTCCACTTT.

This sequence joins TRBV5-1 and TRBJ2-5, with a tentative D call TRBD1 (6 bases). The J call may be mistaken, given a closer DNA end match to TRBJ2-7. This CDR3 is built from 14 residues. Germline V gene data show CDR1 as SGHRS and CDR2 as YFSETQ. In nucleotides, the CDR3 is TGCGCCAGCAGCTCCTCAGGGGTCCCCTACGAGCAGTACTTC. Amino acid sequence: CASSSSGVPYEQYF.

The chain uses TRBV2 and TRBJ1-1; maybe TRBD1 (5 bases). This CDR3 region has 16 residues. Germline values: CDR1 SNHLY, CDR2 FYNNEI. The ends were cut back, 5 bases at V and 7 bases at J, with 23 bases in the middle. CDR3 bases: TGTGCCAGCAGTTTAGGCTCCGGGACGCCAAAGGTTGAAGCTTTCTTT. The encoded protein is CASSLGSGTPKVEAFF. Combining the CDR3 with reference TRBV2 and TRBJ1-1 gives the whole variable domain EPEVTQTPSHQVTQMGQEVILRCVPISNHLYFYWYRQILGQKVEFLVSFYNNEISEKSEIFDDQFSVERPDGSNFTLKIRSTKLEDSAMYFCASSLGSGTPKVEAFFGQGTRLTVV.

The chain employs TRBV5-4 and TRBJ2-1; D possibly corresponds to TRBD1 (6 bases). Trimming left V 1 base short and J 4 bases short, with 9 bases between. The germline gives CDR1 SGHNT, CDR2 YYREEE (reference sequence). The CDR3 contains 14 residues. The DNA for the CDR3 is TGTGCCAGCAGCTTGTGGCAGGGGTACAATGAGCAGTTCTTC. It yields the protein CASSLWQGYNEQFF.

The rearrangement uses TRBV6-1 and TRBJ2-3; the match to TRBD2 covers 12 bases. The ends lost 3 bases at V and 2 bases at J; junction bases unmatched: 6. Germline lookup yields CDR1 MNHNS and CDR2 SASEGT. The CDR3 length is 17 residues. For the CDR3, the DNA is TGTGCCAGCAGTGAGTATACTAGCGGGAGGTTCACAGATACGCAGTATTTT. This encodes CASSEYTSGRFTDTQYF.

The chain employs TRBV5-1 and TRBJ2-7, with 7 nucleotides matching TRBD1. CDR3 length: 15 residues. V lost 0 bases to trimming and J lost 3 bases; unmatched junction nucleotides: 6. Germline V lookup: CDR1 SGHRS, CDR2 YFSETQ. Here the CDR3 reads CASSLAQGIGYEQYF. The CDR3 nucleotides are TGCGCCAGCAGCTTGGCACAGGGGATCGGCTACGAGCAGTACTTC.

This sequence joins TRBV18 and TRBJ2-1; TRBD2 matches at 7 bases. V was clipped by 4 bases and J by 10 bases; unmatched bases: 16. CDR1 KGHSH and CDR2 LQKENI come from the germline V gene. This CDR3 has 16 amino acids. Here the CDR3 DNA reads TGTGCCAGCTCACGTGTGGGGGGGAATGGAGGCGGCGAGCAGTTCTTC. Its protein is CASSRVGGNGGGEQFF.

This clone was seen more than once but under ten times. The V and J genes are TRBV7-8 and TRBJ1-6, with 7 positions matching TRBD1. Germline lookup yields CDR1 SGHVS and CDR2 FQNEAQ. The CDR3 runs 14 residues. The junction had 6 bases not matched to a gene; V was cut back by 5 bases and J by 8 bases. The CDR3 protein is CASSLNRGDSPLHF. In nucleotides, the CDR3 is TGTGCCAGCAGCCTCAACAGGGGAGATTCACCCCTCCACTTT.

The V and J genes are TRBV27 and TRBJ2-5; 9 bases agree with TRBD1. This CDR3 is 15 amino acids long. Germline CDR1 is MNHEY and CDR2 is SMNVEV (reference sequence). J gave up 3 bases and V 5 bases, and 7 bases lay outside the gene matches. The CDR3 sequence is CASSSTRDREETQYF. Here the CDR3 DNA reads TGTGCCAGCAGTAGCACGCGGGACAGGGAAGAGACCCAGTACTTC.

The chain recombines TRBV2 with TRBJ2-6; 10 bases are shared with TRBD1. V trimming: 6 bases; J trimming: 1 base; junction bases outside the gene matches: 9. This CDR3 spans 18 amino acids. Germline CDR1 SNHLY, CDR2 FYNNEI. Here the CDR3 DNA reads TGTGCCAGCAGATTCCCGGGACAGGGGTTGTCTGGGGCCAACGTCCTGACTTTC. This translates into CASRFPGQGLSGANVLTF.

This chain uses TRBV9 with TRBJ2-5; 7 bases match TRBD2. Trimming at V came to 1 base and at J to 4 bases, leaving 7 bases not matched to a gene. There are 15 residues in the CDR3. Germline V CDR1 and CDR2: SGDLS, YYNGEE. The CDR3 nucleotides read TGTGCCAGCAGCGTACGCGGGGGAACGGGAGAGACCCAGTACTTC. Its translation is CASSVRGGTGETQYF.

V gene TRBV18 combines with J gene TRBJ2-1; perhaps TRBD1 as D (5 bases). The V gene's germline CDR1 is KGHSH and CDR2 LQKENI. The CDR3 spans 14 residues. The V and J ends lost 1 base and 7 bases respectively, with 11 bases between them. The CDR3 DNA sequence: TGTGCCAGCTCACCACAAGGGGCGCCTAATGAGCAGTTCTTC. Translating it yields CASSPQGAPNEQFF. The whole variable domain, remainder taken from reference TRBV18 and TRBJ2-1, is NAGVMQNPRHLVRRRGQEARLRCSPMKGHSHVYWYRQLPEEGLKFMVYLQKENIIDESGMPKERFSAEFPKEGPSILRIQQVVRGDSAAYFCASSPQGAPNEQFFGPGTRLTVL.

The genes are TRBV5-1 and TRBJ2-1; 11 bases are shared with TRBD2. The V and J ends lost 3 bases and 8 bases, in that order; junction bases with no gene match: 7. CDR1 and CDR2 (germline): SGHRS, YFSETQ. CDR3 length equals 15 residues. CDR3 sequence (DNA): TGCGCCAGCAGCTCGACTAGCGGGGCCGTATATGAGCAGTTCTTC. This sequence encodes CASSSTSGAVYEQFF.

V gene TRBV7-8 combines with J gene TRBJ2-7, with unresolved D. The CDR3 spans 14 residues. Germline values: CDR1 SGHVS, CDR2 FQNEAQ. Trimming removed 2 bases at V and 2 bases at J, with 10 bases between. CDR3 sequence (DNA): TGTGCCAGCAGCTTATCGGCGCTGACCTACGAGCAGTACTTC. Residues: CASSLSALTYEQYF. The variable domain in full, with the rest retrieved from reference TRBV7-8 and TRBJ2-7, is GAGVSQSPRYKVAKRGQDVALRCDPISGHVSLFWYQQALGQGPEFLTYFQNEAQLDKSGLPSDRFFAERPEGSVSTLKIQRTQQEDSAVYLCASSLSALTYEQYFGPGTRLTVT.

V is TRBV5-1 and J is TRBJ2-7; 9 nucleotides match TRBD2. J lost 3 bases, V lost 0 bases, and 4 bases had no gene match. The CDR3 sequence is 15 residues long. Germline V gene data show CDR1 as SGHRS and CDR2 as YFSETQ. This CDR3 reads CASSLGASGIYEQYF. CDR3 DNA: TGCGCCAGCAGCTTGGGGGCTAGCGGGATCTACGAGCAGTACTTC.

CDR3 bases: TGTGCCAGCAGCGACACAGGGACCGCCGGGGAGCTGTTTTTT. Residues: CASSDTGTAGELFF. The chain links TRBV6-4 to TRBJ2-2, with D perhaps matching TRBD1 (6 bases). Trimming took off 6 bases at V and 6 bases at J, with 14 bases between the two ends. This CDR3 contains 14 residues. Germline values: CDR1 MRHNA, CDR2 SNTAGT.

A single count supports this clone. The sample contains more than one DNA sequence encoding this CDR3. The rearrangement joins TRBV21-1 to TRBJ1-1; the DNA was not compared with TRBD1, the D call given in the table. TRBV21-1 is listed as a pseudogene. The CDR3 is 16 amino acids. The CDR3 here is CASSWGPANPNTEAFF. The CDR3, as DNA: TGTGCCAGCAGTTGGGGCCCTGCTAATCCGAACACTGAAGCTTTCTTT.

A few counts support this clone. The rearrangement uses TRBV27 and TRBJ1-1; D is perhaps TRBD1 (6 bases). The CDR3 totals 15 residues. Trimming shortened V by 8 bases and J by 0 bases, and 16 bases separated the two germline ends. In germline, CDR1 is MNHEY, CDR2 SMNVEV (reference sequence). CDR3 nucleotides: TGTGCCAGCCAGCCCCTAGACAGGCTGAACACTGAAGCTTTCTTT. Protein sequence: CASQPLDRLNTEAFF.